These T cell receptor beta chains were read from a single sample in a study of vaccination and CD4 T cells after COVID-19. TCRdb reprocessed the PCR reads via MiXCR and lists one record per CDR3 protein. Found here are around 10,000 distinct CDR3 sequences, approximately 67% of them singletons; the top ten hold around 8.8%. Their recognized antigens are unknown. Sequenced material: CD4+ T cells from blood, cultured in vitro, taken before SARS-CoV-2 vaccination. The source of these receptors is a human donor who had recovered from COVID-19. Both conserved end residues are part of each CDR3. A D gene is named only where the DNA matches it firmly. Rows may omit the clone size; those that give it use once, few, many or a size class.

d_gene	v_gene	j_gene	abundance	CDR3nt	CDR3aa
NA	TRBV30	TRBJ1-5	NA	TGTGCCTGGAGTCCCACAGGTATCCAGCCCCAGCATTTT	CAWSPTGIQPQHF
TRBD2	TRBV2	TRBJ2-3	NA	TGTGCCAGCAGTGAAGGAGCGGGAGGGCCAGATACGCAGTATTTT	CASSEGAGGPDTQYF
NA	TRBV19	TRBJ2-2	NA	TGTGCCAGTAGTATAGGGGGGTACACCGGGGAGCTGTTTTTT	CASSIGGYTGELFF
NA	TRBV24-1	TRBJ2-1	NA	TGTGCCACCAGTGAGGCAGGGGCCAGCTCCTACAATGAGCAGTTCTTC	CATSEAGASSYNEQFF
NA	TRBV20-1	TRBJ2-3	few	TGCAGTGCCTCCCCCGGGACTCAACCTCTATATACGCAGTATTTT	CSASPGTQPLYTQYF
NA	TRBV10-3	TRBJ1-5	NA	TGTGCCATCAGTGAGTCTTTGGGTAGGGGGGATCAGCCCCAGCATTTT	CAISESLGRGDQPQHF
NA	TRBV18	TRBJ2-5	NA	TGTGCCAGCTCACCACAAGGATCCCAAGAGACCCAGTACTTC	CASSPQGSQETQYF
TRBD2	TRBV6-2/TRBV6-3	TRBJ2-3	few	TGTGCCAGCAAAGGAACCCCGGGACTAGCGGGACTAGACGGCACAGATACGCAGTATTTT	CASKGTPGLAGLDGTDTQYF
TRBD2	TRBV6-2/TRBV6-3	TRBJ2-7	NA	TGTGCCAGCAGGCCGACTAGCGAGACCTCCTACGAGCAGTACTTC	CASRPTSETSYEQYF
NA	TRBV6-5	TRBJ2-2	NA	TGTGCCAGCAGTTACTCGAAAGGAAACAGGGTCGGGCTAGCGAGTAACACCGGGGAGCTGTTTTTT	CASSYSKGNRVGLASNTGELFF
NA	TRBV27	TRBJ2-1	NA	TGTGCCAGCAGTCCCACAACTCGGGTGAATGAGCAGTTCTTC	CASSPTTRVNEQFF
NA	TRBV7-2	TRBJ1-5	NA	TGTGCCAGCAGCTCCGGACAGAGTATCAATCAGCCCCAGCATTTT	CASSSGQSINQPQHF
NA	TRBV7-3	TRBJ2-3	NA	TGTGCCAGCAGCAGTACCCTTAGCACAGATACGCAGTATTTT	CASSSTLSTDTQYF
NA	TRBV6-1	TRBJ1-2	NA	TGTGCCAGCAGTGAATTAGCTCGATATGGCTACACCTTC	CASSELARYGYTF
NA	TRBV28	TRBJ2-3	NA	TGTGCCAGCTGGACCCCGGGGGAAGGGTCAGATACGCAGTATTTT	CASWTPGEGSDTQYF
TRBD2	TRBV15	TRBJ2-3	NA	TGTGCCACCAAAGCCCCGACGGGACTAGCGGGAGCGACTATCACAGATACGCAGTATTTT	CATKAPTGLAGATITDTQYF
NA	TRBV20-1	TRBJ2-3	NA	TGCAGTGCTATAATGGATACGCAGTATTTT	CSAIMDTQYF
TRBD2	TRBV6-5	TRBJ2-5	few	TGTGCCAGCAGTTACTCGGCTAGCGGGATTGAGACCCAGTACTTC	CASSYSASGIETQYF
NA	TRBV6-1	TRBJ1-2	few	TGTGCCAGCAGTACCAAAGAGAGCTACACCTTC	CASSTKESYTF
TRBD1	TRBV20-1	TRBJ2-7	NA	TGCAGTGCTAGAGCCTCCCTGACAGGGTGGTACGAGCAGTACTTC	CSARASLTGWYEQYF
NA	TRBV20-1	TRBJ2-5	large	TGCAGTGCTAGAGATTGGAAGAGGGAGACCCAGTACTTC	CSARDWKRETQYF
TRBD1	TRBV20-1	TRBJ1-1	few	TGCAGTGCTAGAGATCTCCTTAGGACAGGTAACACTGAAGCTTTCTTT	CSARDLLRTGNTEAFF
NA	TRBV7-2	TRBJ2-7	few	TGTGCCAGCAGCTTAGAATACGACAGATACTTC	CASSLEYDRYF
NA	TRBV7-9	TRBJ1-3	NA	TGTGCCAGCAGCGCGGGTGCTTCTGGAAACACCATATATTTT	CASSAGASGNTIYF
NA	TRBV2	TRBJ2-3	few	TGTGCCAGCAGTGGCCGGGACGGATTCACAGATACGCAGTATTTT	CASSGRDGFTDTQYF
NA	TRBV2	TRBJ1-5	NA	TGTGCCAGCAGTGTTGACAGGTTTAATCAGCCCCAGCATTTT	CASSVDRFNQPQHF
NA	TRBV28	TRBJ2-3	NA	TGTGCCAGCAGTCCTCGACCTCGGAGGTTCTCAGATACGCAGTATTTT	CASSPRPRRFSDTQYF
NA	TRBV7-8	TRBJ2-3	NA	TGTGCCAGCAGCTCCCAAACGTGGGGGGGCACAGATACGCAGTATTTT	CASSSQTWGGTDTQYF
NA	TRBV5-1	TRBJ1-2	NA	TGCGCCAGCAGCTCTGGACGGACACGAGCTAACTATGGCTACACCTTC	CASSSGRTRANYGYTF
TRBD2	TRBV18	TRBJ2-3	NA	TGTGCCAGCTCACCCCAGCGGGGCTCAGATACGCAGTATTTT	CASSPQRGSDTQYF
TRBD1	TRBV29-1	TRBJ1-1	NA	TGCAGCGCCTCCCGGACAGGGGGCGCTGAAGCTTTCTTT	CSASRTGGAEAFF
NA	TRBV12-3/TRBV12-4	TRBJ1-5	NA	TGTGCCAGCAGTTTATACCGAGATAGCAATCAGCCCCAGCATTTT	CASSLYRDSNQPQHF
TRBD2	TRBV20-1	TRBJ2-5	NA	TGCAGTGCTAAGGACAGGGGCCTTCTAGCGGGAGGGCCGTCCCAGTACTTC	CSAKDRGLLAGGPSQYF
NA	TRBV20-1	TRBJ2-3	NA	TGCAGTGCTAGAGTGCCCGGCACAGATACGCAGTATTTT	CSARVPGTDTQYF
NA	TRBV5-1	TRBJ1-2	few	TGCGCCAGCAGCTTGGCCGGGACATCCTCATTCTATGGCTACACCTTC	CASSLAGTSSFYGYTF
TRBD1	TRBV15	TRBJ1-5	NA	TGTGCCACCAGCAGAGATGCGGGCAGGGGGTCCCAGCCCCAGCATTTT	CATSRDAGRGSQPQHF
NA	TRBV5-4	TRBJ2-1	NA	TGTGCCAGCAGCACTATGGGGAATGAGCAGTTCTTC	CASSTMGNEQFF
TRBD2	TRBV20-1	TRBJ2-1	NA	TGCAGCGGGACTAGCGGGAGCAACGCCGAGCAGTTCTTC	CSGTSGSNAEQFF
TRBD1	TRBV7-8	TRBJ1-4	NA	TGTGCCAGCAGCAGACAGGGTGTCGGGAATGAAAAACTGTTTTTT	CASSRQGVGNEKLFF
TRBD1	TRBV20-1	TRBJ1-5	NA	TGCAGTGCTAAACCACGACAGGGGCAACAGCCCCAGCATTTT	CSAKPRQGQQPQHF
NA	TRBV20-1	TRBJ1-3	NA	TGCAGTGCTAGAGCCCCGGACTTTGGAAACACCATATATTTT	CSARAPDFGNTIYF
NA	TRBV5-1	TRBJ2-3	NA	TGCGCCAGCAGGGGCACAGATACGCAGTATTTT	CASRGTDTQYF
NA	TRBV15	TRBJ1-1	NA	TGTGCCACCAGCAGAGATTTTATGGGAGAAATGAACACTGAAGCTTTCTTT	CATSRDFMGEMNTEAFF
NA	TRBV15	TRBJ1-6	few	TGTGCCACCAGCAGGACAGCTGAAAATTCACCCCTCCACTTT	CATSRTAENSPLHF
TRBD2	TRBV20-1	TRBJ2-7	NA	TGCAGTGCTTACTACAGCGGGAGGGCCAGTAACGAGCAGTACTTC	CSAYYSGRASNEQYF
NA	TRBV5-4	TRBJ1-1	few	TGTGCCAGCAGCGGAAAGTTTCCCACTGAAGCTTTCTTT	CASSGKFPTEAFF
TRBD2	TRBV15	TRBJ2-2	NA	TGTGCCACCAGCAGAGAATGGGCTAGCGGGAGGACCGGGGAGCTGTTTTTT	CATSREWASGRTGELFF
NA	TRBV28	TRBJ1-2	NA	TGTGCCAGCAGTCCGACGGGGGGCGGCTATGGCTACACCTTC	CASSPTGGGYGYTF
TRBD1	TRBV10-3	TRBJ1-1	NA	TGTGCCACCCACGGACAGGGCAATGTGGGCACTGAAGCTTTCTTT	CATHGQGNVGTEAFF
TRBD1	TRBV20-1	TRBJ1-3	once	TGCAGTGCCCCGGACAGGGGAGGTGGAAACACCATATATTTT	CSAPDRGGGNTIYF
NA	TRBV7-2	TRBJ2-7	NA	TGTGCCAGCAGCCCCCTTGGGGCGGGTCCCTACGAGCAGTACTTC	CASSPLGAGPYEQYF
TRBD1	TRBV12-3/TRBV12-4	TRBJ1-5	NA	TGTGCCAGCAGACCGGGACAGGGGCGAGAGCCCCAGCATTTT	CASRPGQGREPQHF
TRBD1	TRBV7-8	TRBJ2-3	NA	TGTGCCAGCAGCCCCCGGACAGGGATTGGCACAGATACGCAGTATTTT	CASSPRTGIGTDTQYF
NA	TRBV7-9	TRBJ1-5	NA	TGTGCCAGCAGCTTAGGAGACACCAACTATCAGCCCCAGCATTTT	CASSLGDTNYQPQHF
TRBD1	TRBV20-1	TRBJ1-3	few	TGCAGTGCTGTAACCGGGACAGGGTTTGGAAACACCATATATTTT	CSAVTGTGFGNTIYF
NA	TRBV19	TRBJ1-1	NA	TGTGCCAGTAAAACGGGAGCGAACACTGAAGCTTTCTTT	CASKTGANTEAFF
TRBD2	TRBV7-9	TRBJ2-7	NA	TGTGCCAGCAGCTTTAGCGGGAGCTCCTACGAGCAGTACTTC	CASSFSGSSYEQYF
NA	TRBV20-1	TRBJ1-4	NA	TGCAGTGCTAGACCGGGCCCCGGGGAAAAACTGTTTTTT	CSARPGPGEKLFF
NA	TRBV9	TRBJ2-5	NA	TGTGCCAGCAGCGTAAGGGGTGGAGAGACCCAGTACTTC	CASSVRGGETQYF
NA	TRBV10-3	TRBJ1-5	NA	TGTGCCATCAGTGAGTGGTGGGGACAGCCCCAGCATTTT	CAISEWWGQPQHF